The rows below give T cell receptor beta chains drawn from one sample of a study of human T cells and chemical hapten exposure. Using its own MiXCR run on the RACE reads, TCRdb lists one record per CDR3 protein. The sample has a few hundred thousand distinct CDR3 sequences; 6% to 7% are singletons. The input for sequencing was whole blood, taken in connection with sensitization to the hapten diphenylcyclopropenone (DPC). All receptors derive from a woman in her late teens or twenties with alopecia areata. Some clones in this sample may be carry-over from other donors' samples. CDR3s include the opening cysteine and the closing phenylalanine or tryptophan. The D gene is left open where the match is weak. For some rows the clone size is stated as once, few or many, or as a class when expanded; others skip it.

j_gene | v_gene | d_gene | abundance | CDR3nt | CDR3aa
TRBJ2-1 | TRBV12-3/TRBV12-4 | NA | few | TGTGCCAGCAGTCTTCCAGGGGCCCCATCCTACAATGAGCAGTTCTTC | CASSLPGAPSYNEQFF
TRBJ2-7 | TRBV4-3 | NA | NA | TGCGCCAGCAGCGAGGTTACAGGGCCCTTGAATAGGGAGCAGTACTTC | CASSEVTGPLNREQYF
TRBJ1-1 | TRBV7-2 | NA | few | TGTGCCAGCAAAAAGACTGCCACTGAAGCTTTCTTT | CASKKTATEAFF
TRBJ1-1 | TRBV3-1 | NA | many | TGTGCCAGCAGCCAAAACGGAGGGAGTCACACTGAAGCTTTCTTT | CASSQNGGSHTEAFF
TRBJ2-3 | TRBV3-1 | NA | NA | TGTGCCAGCAGCAGAGGGTACCGTAAAACATGGGATACGCAGTATTTT | CASSRGYRKTWDTQYF
TRBJ1-1 | TRBV27 | NA | many | TGTGCCAGCAGTTTTTTCGGGGTGGGAACTGAAGCTTTCTTT | CASSFFGVGTEAFF
TRBJ1-6 | TRBV29-1 | NA | many | TGCAGCGCGTGTAACAGTCTGAGCTCCTATAATTCACCCCTCCACTTT | CSACNSLSSYNSPLHF
TRBJ2-3 | TRBV5-6 | TRBD2 | few | TGTGCCAGCAGCGGGGCTAGCGGGGTCACAGATACGCAGTATTTT | CASSGASGVTDTQYF
TRBJ2-7 | TRBV25-1 | TRBD2 | few | TGTGCCAGCAGTCTTCAACCGGGAGGCTCCTACGAGCAGTACTTC | CASSLQPGGSYEQYF
TRBJ1-2 | TRBV10-3 | TRBD1 | many | TGTGCCATCAGTGACGACGGACAGGGCCATGGCTACACCTTC | CAISDDGQGHGYTF
TRBJ1-3 | TRBV7-2 | TRBD1 | few | TGTGCCAGCAGCTTAGGGACAGGGGGCGACACCATATATTTT | CASSLGTGGDTIYF
TRBJ2-7 | TRBV28 | TRBD1 | many | TGTGCCAGCCTGAGCCGACAGGGCTGGTACGAGCAGTACTTC | CASLSRQGWYEQYF
TRBJ1-5 | TRBV6-2/TRBV6-3 | NA | many | TGTGCCAGCAGCTTAACGACAGGACAGCCCCAGCATTTT | CASSLTTGQPQHF
TRBJ2-3 | TRBV11-2 | NA | NA | TGTGCCAGCAGCCCTAGCTGGGGGGAAGGAGATACGCAGTATTTT | CASSPSWGEGDTQYF
TRBJ2-7 | TRBV11-3 | TRBD1 | NA | TGTGCCAGCAGCTCATCCGGGACAGCTTACGAGCAGTACTTC | CASSSSGTAYEQYF
TRBJ2-7 | TRBV2 | TRBD2 | few | TGTGCCAGCATAGAAGTCCTAGCGGGGCCCTACGAGCAGTACTTC | CASIEVLAGPYEQYF
TRBJ2-2 | TRBV24-1 | NA | NA | TGTGCCACCAGTGCCCCCGGGACGAACACCGGGGAGCTGTTTTTT | CATSAPGTNTGELFF
TRBJ2-2 | TRBV12-5 | TRBD1 | few | TGTGCTAGTGGTGATCAGACAGGGGTCACCGGGGAGCTGTTTTTT | CASGDQTGVTGELFF
TRBJ1-2 | TRBV7-2 | NA | many | TGTGCCAGTCCGGACGGCCTGATTAACTATGGCTACACCTTC | CASPDGLINYGYTF
TRBJ2-3 | TRBV3-1 | TRBD2 | few | TGTGCCAGCAGCCAGCAAAAACCACCATCGGGGGGTTGCACAGATACGCAGTATTTT | CASSQQKPPSGGCTDTQYF
TRBJ2-5 | TRBV6-2/TRBV6-3 | TRBD1 | few | TGTGCCAGCAGTTACGGGACAGGGAAGTACTTC | CASSYGTGKYF
TRBJ2-1 | TRBV10-3 | NA | few | TGTGCCATCAGTGAGAATCGGACACCGCAGTTCTTC | CAISENRTPQFF
TRBJ2-5 | TRBV7-3 | TRBD2 | NA | TGTGCCAGCAGCCCCGACCCTCTAGCGGGAAAAGAGACCCAGTACTTC | CASSPDPLAGKETQYF
TRBJ2-2 | TRBV27 | NA | few | TGTGCCAGCAAAGAGGCCGGCCAGCCGAACACCGGGGAGCTGTTTTTT | CASKEAGQPNTGELFF
TRBJ1-5 | TRBV12-3/TRBV12-4 | NA | NA | TGTGCCAGCAGTTGGACCGGACAGCACAATCAGCCCCGGCATTTT | CASSWTGQHNQPRHF
TRBJ1-1 | TRBV7-8 | TRBD1 | many | TGTGCCAGCACTGGACAGGCGGGCACTGAAGCTTTCTTT | CASTGQAGTEAFF
TRBJ2-1 | TRBV12-3/TRBV12-4 | TRBD2 | few | TGTGCCAGCTGGACTAGCGGGCCGCTCTCCTACAATGAGCAGTTCTTC | CASWTSGPLSYNEQFF
TRBJ2-7 | TRBV6-5 | NA | many | TGTGCCAGCAGCGCAACCCCGGGCCCAATGCGAGAGCAGTACTTC | CASSATPGPMREQYF
TRBJ2-1 | TRBV20-1 | NA | few | TGCAGTGCTAGGCCTTCGGCGGGGGCGCAGTTCTTC | CSARPSAGAQFF
TRBJ1-6 | TRBV6-4 | TRBD1 | many | TGTGCCAGTCCGGGACAGAAGAATTCACCCCTCCACTTT | CASPGQKNSPLHF
TRBJ2-3 | TRBV3-1 | NA | few | TGTGCCAGCAGCCAAATAGACTTGGGAGATACGCAGTATTTT | CASSQIDLGDTQYF
TRBJ1-4 | TRBV7-8 | NA | few | TGTGCCAGCAGCTCGCCCGGAGGTAATGAAAAACTGTTTTTT | CASSSPGGNEKLFF
TRBJ2-7 | TRBV20-1 | TRBD1 | few | TGCAGTGCTCGGGAACAGAGGGGGCTCTCGAACGAGCAGTACTTC | CSAREQRGLSNEQYF
TRBJ2-3 | TRBV6-6 | NA | few | TGTGCCAGCAGTTACTTCGGCACAGATACGCAGTATTTT | CASSYFGTDTQYF
TRBJ2-3 | TRBV12-3/TRBV12-4 | TRBD1 | many | TGTGCCAGCAGCACGGGACAGGGGGCAAATACGCAGTATTTT | CASSTGQGANTQYF
TRBJ2-3 | TRBV5-4 | TRBD2 | NA | TGTGCCAGCAGCTTGGGACTAGCGGGGACCTATTCTAGCACAGATACGCAGTATTTT | CASSLGLAGTYSSTDTQYF
TRBJ2-3 | TRBV11-3 | TRBD2 | NA | TGTGCCAGCAGCTTAGGAAGCGGGGAGCCAGATACGCAGTATTTT | CASSLGSGEPDTQYF
TRBJ1-5 | TRBV7-8 | TRBD1 | NA | TGTGCCAGCAGCTTAACCGACAGGGAGCATCAGCCCCAGCATTTT | CASSLTDREHQPQHF
TRBJ2-1 | TRBV5-1 | NA | few | TGCGCCAGCAGCTTATCTCCAACGGGAGAGCAGTTCTTC | CASSLSPTGEQFF
TRBJ2-2 | TRBV12-3/TRBV12-4 | NA | NA | TGTGCCAGCAGCCTATACCTGGGGACCGGGGAGCTGTTTTTT | CASSLYLGTGELFF
TRBJ2-1 | TRBV12-5 | NA | few | TGTGCTAGTGGTTTGGGCAGGGCCGATGAGCAGTTCTTC | CASGLGRADEQFF
TRBJ2-1 | TRBV12-3/TRBV12-4 | TRBD2 | few | TGTGCCAGCAGAAAGCCAACAGCGGGAAACAATGAGCAGTTCTTC | CASRKPTAGNNEQFF
TRBJ2-3 | TRBV5-1 | NA | few | TGCGCCAGCAGCTTGGAGATGGACCCAGATACGCAGTATTTT | CASSLEMDPDTQYF
TRBJ1-6 | TRBV6-5 | TRBD1 | NA | TGTGCCAGCAGCCCGACAGGGGCGAATTCACCCCTCCACTTT | CASSPTGANSPLHF
TRBJ1-3 | TRBV6-5 | NA | many | TGTGCCAGCAGGGCCAAGGGAAACTCTGGAAACACCATATATTTT | CASRAKGNSGNTIYF
TRBJ1-2 | TRBV7-9 | NA | many | TGTGCCACCATTATAGAGGGCGCGGGCCGTAACTATGGCTACACCTTC | CATIIEGAGRNYGYTF
TRBJ2-3 | TRBV12-3/TRBV12-4 | TRBD2 | NA | TGTGCCAGCAGTTTAGCCCCGGGACTAGCGGGGGGCACAGATACGCAGTATTTT | CASSLAPGLAGGTDTQYF
TRBJ1-1 | TRBV5-6 | NA | many | TGTGCCAGCAGCTTCTCGGCCTCAGGCACTGAAGCTTTCTTT | CASSFSASGTEAFF
TRBJ2-5 | TRBV5-1 | NA | few | TGCGCCAGCAGCTTGGGGGGTCTCCAAGAGACCCAGTACTTC | CASSLGGLQETQYF
TRBJ1-1 | TRBV10-3 | NA | many | TGTGCCATCAGTGATCCCGGGATTCACACTGAAGCTTTCTTT | CAISDPGIHTEAFF
TRBJ2-3 | TRBV20-1 | NA | few | TGCAGTGCTAGAGGACGACAGCCCACAGATACGCAGTATTTT | CSARGRQPTDTQYF
TRBJ2-2 | TRBV29-1 | NA | many | TGCAGCGTTGAAGAGAGCGGAGGCGGGGAGCTGTTTTTT | CSVEESGGGELFF
TRBJ2-1 | TRBV28 | NA | NA | TGTGCCAGCAGTTTCAGTCCGGGGGCTTGGGATGAGCAGTTCTTC | CASSFSPGAWDEQFF
TRBJ1-5 | TRBV28 | TRBD1 | few | TGTGCCAGCAGTTTAGTAACAGGGGGTTACAATCAGCCCCAGCATTTT | CASSLVTGGYNQPQHF
TRBJ2-1 | TRBV6-1 | NA | NA | TGTGCCAGCAGTGAATACGGCGGGGGCCCGGAGGGGGAGCAGTTCTTC | CASSEYGGGPEGEQFF
TRBJ2-7 | TRBV10-3 | TRBD1 | many | TGTGCCATGTCGACAGGGAATGCCTACGAGCAGTACTTC | CAMSTGNAYEQYF
TRBJ2-2 | TRBV7-2 | NA | many | TGTGCCAGCAGCTTTAGCGTGGCGGCCTCCGGGGAGCTGTTTTTT | CASSFSVAASGELFF
TRBJ2-3 | TRBV18 | TRBD1 | few | TGTGCCAGCTCGCCAGGACAGGGGTATGGAGATACGCAGTATTTT | CASSPGQGYGDTQYF